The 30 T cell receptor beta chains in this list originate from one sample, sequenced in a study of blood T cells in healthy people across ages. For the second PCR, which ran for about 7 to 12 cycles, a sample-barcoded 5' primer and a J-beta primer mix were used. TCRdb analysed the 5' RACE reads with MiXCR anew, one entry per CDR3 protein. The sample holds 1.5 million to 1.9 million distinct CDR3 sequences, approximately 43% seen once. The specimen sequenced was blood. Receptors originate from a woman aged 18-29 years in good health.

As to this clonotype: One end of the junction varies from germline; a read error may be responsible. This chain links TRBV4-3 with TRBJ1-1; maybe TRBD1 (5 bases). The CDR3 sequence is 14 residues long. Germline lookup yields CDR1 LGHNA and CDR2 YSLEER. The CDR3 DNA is TGCGCCAGCAGCCAAGATAGACTCGGGACTGAAACTTTCTTT. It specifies CASSQDRLGTETFF.

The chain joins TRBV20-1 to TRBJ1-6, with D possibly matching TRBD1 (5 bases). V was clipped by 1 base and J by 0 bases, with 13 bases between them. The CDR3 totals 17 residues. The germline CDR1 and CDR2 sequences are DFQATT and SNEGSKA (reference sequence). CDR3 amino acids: CSARVGQLSSYNSPLHF. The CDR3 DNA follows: TGCAGTGCTAGAGTGGGGCAGCTAAGCTCCTATAATTCACCCCTCCACTTT.

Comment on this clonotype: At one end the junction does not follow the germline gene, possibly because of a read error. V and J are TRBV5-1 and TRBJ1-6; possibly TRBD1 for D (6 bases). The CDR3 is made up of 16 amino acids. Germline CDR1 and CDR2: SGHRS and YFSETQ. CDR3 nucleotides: TGCGCCAGCAGCTTGGATCCAGGGGCCCGAAATTCACCCCCCCACTTT. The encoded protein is CASSLDPGARNSPPHF.

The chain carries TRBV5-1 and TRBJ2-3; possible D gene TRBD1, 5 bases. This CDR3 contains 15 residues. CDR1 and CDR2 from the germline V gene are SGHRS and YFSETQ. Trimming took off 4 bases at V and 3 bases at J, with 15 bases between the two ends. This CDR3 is CASSTTDPGTDTQYF. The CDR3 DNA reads TGCGCCAGCAGCACGACAGATCCGGGTACAGATACGCAGTATTTT.

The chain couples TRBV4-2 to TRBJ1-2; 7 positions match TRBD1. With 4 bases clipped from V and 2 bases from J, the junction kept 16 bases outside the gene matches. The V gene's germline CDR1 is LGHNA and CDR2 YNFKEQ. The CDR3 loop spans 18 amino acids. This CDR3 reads CASSPKIYRGIINYGYTF. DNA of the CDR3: TGTGCCAGCAGCCCCAAGATATACAGGGGAATAATAAACTATGGCTACACCTTC.

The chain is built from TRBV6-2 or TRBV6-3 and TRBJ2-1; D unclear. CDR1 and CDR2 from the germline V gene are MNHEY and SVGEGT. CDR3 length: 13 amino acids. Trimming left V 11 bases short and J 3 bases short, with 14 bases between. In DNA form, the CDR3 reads TGTGCCGTCTGCGAAGCTGGCTACAATGAGCAGTTCTTC. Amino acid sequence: CAVCEAGYNEQFF.

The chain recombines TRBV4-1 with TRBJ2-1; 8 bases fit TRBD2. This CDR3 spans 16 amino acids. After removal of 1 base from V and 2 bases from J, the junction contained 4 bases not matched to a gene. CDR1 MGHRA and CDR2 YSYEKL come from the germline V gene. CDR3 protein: CASSQGLALAYNEQFF. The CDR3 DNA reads TGCGCCAGCAGCCAAGGACTAGCGCTAGCCTACAATGAGCAGTTCTTC.

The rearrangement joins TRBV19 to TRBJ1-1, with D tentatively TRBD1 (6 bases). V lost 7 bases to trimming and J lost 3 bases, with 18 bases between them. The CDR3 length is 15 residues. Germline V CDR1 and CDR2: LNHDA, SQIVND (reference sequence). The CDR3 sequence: CASKSGASGYTEAFF. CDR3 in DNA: TGTGCCAGTAAGTCAGGGGCCAGCGGATACACTGAAGCTTTCTTT.

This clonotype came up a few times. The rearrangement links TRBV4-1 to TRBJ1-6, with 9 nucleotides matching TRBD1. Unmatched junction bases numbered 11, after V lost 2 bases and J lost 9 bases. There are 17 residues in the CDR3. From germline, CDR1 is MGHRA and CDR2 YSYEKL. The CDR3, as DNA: TGCGCCAGCAGCCAATACCCAACCGGGACAGGGCGTTCACCCCTCCACTTT. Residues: CASSQYPTGTGRSPLHF.

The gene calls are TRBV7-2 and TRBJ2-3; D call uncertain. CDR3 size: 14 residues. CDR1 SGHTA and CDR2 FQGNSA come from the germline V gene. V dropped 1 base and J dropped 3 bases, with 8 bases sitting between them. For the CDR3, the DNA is TGTGCCAGCAGCTTAGTATGGGAAACAGATACGCAGTATTTT. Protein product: CASSLVWETDTQYF.

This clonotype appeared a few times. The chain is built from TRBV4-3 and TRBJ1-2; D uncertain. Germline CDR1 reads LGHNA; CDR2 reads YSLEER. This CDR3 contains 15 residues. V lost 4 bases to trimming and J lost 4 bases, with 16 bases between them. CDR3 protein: CASSRDLELGYGYTF. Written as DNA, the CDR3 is TGCGCCAGCAGCCGAGATCTGGAGTTAGGCTATGGCTACACCTTC.

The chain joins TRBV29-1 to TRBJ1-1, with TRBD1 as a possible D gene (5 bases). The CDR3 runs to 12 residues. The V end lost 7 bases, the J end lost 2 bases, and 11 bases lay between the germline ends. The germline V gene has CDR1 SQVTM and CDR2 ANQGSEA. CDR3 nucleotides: TGCAGCGGGGGGGTCTCAAACACTGAAGCTTTCTTT. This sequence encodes CSGGVSNTEAFF.

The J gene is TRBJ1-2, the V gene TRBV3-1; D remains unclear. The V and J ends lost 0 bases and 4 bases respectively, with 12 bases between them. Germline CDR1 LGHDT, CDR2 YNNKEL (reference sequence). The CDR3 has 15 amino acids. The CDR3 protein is CASSQERTGSYGYTF. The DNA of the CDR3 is TGTGCCAGCAGCCAAGAGAGGACTGGGAGCTATGGCTACACCTTC.

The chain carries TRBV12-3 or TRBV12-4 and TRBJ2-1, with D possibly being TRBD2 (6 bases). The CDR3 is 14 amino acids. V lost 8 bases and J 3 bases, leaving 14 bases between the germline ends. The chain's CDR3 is CASSSTRIYNEQFF. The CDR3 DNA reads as TGTGCCAGCTCCTCGACTAGGATCTACAATGAGCAGTTCTTC.

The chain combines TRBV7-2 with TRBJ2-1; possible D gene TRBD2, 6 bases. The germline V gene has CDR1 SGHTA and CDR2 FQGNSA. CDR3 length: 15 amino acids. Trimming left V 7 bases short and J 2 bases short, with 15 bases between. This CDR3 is CASMNSGPPYNEQFF. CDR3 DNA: TGTGCCAGCATGAATAGCGGACCCCCCTACAATGAGCAGTTCTTC.

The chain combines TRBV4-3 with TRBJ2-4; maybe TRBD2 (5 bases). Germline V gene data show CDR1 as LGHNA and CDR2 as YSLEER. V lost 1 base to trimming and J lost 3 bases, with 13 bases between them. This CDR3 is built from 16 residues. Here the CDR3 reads CASSQGRARVKNIQYF. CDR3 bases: TGCGCCAGCAGCCAAGGAAGAGCGAGGGTCAAAAACATTCAGTACTTC.

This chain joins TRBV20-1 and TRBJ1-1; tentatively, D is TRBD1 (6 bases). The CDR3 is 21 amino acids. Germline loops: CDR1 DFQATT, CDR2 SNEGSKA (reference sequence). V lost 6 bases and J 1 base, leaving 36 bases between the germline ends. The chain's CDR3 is CSARGPGSETGERIKNTEAFF. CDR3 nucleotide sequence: TGCAGTGCCAGGGGTCCGGGATCAGAGACGGGAGAACGGATTAAGAACACTGAAGCTTTCTTT.

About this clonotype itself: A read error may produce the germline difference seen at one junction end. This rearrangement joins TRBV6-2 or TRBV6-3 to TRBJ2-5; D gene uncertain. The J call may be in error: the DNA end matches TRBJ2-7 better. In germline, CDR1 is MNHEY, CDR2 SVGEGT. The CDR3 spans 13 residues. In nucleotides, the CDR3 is TGTGCCAACAGTTTTCACAAGTCCTACGAGCAGTACTTC. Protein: CANSFHKSYEQYF.

This chain's CDR3 is CASSKDGTSGGAAHNNEQFF. CDR3 nucleotides: TGTGCCAGCAGCAAAGATGGGACTAGCGGGGGGGCGGCCCATAACAATGAGCAGTTCTTC. The chain employs TRBV21-1 and TRBJ2-1; the D call in the table, TRBD2, was not verified against the DNA. TRBV21-1 is assigned pseudogene status. The CDR3 sequence is 20 residues long.

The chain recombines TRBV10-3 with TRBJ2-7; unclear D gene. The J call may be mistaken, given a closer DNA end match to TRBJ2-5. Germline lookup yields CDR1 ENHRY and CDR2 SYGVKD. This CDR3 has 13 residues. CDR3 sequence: CAISEPMRETQYF. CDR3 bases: TGTGCCATCAGTGAACCTATGCGGGAGACCCAGTACTTC.

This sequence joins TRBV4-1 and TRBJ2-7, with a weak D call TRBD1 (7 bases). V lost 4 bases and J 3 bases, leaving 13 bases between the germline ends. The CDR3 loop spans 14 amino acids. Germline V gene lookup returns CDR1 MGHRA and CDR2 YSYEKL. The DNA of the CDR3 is TGCGCCAGCAGCCCAGGGACAGCGGGCTACGAGCAGTACTTC. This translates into CASSPGTAGYEQYF.

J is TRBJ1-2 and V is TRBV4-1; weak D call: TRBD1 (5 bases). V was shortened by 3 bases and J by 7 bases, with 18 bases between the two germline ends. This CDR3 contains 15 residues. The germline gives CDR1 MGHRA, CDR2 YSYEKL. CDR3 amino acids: CASSQPFSGALGYTF. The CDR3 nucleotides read TGCGCCAGCAGCCAGCCCTTCAGTGGGGCGCTTGGCTACACCTTC.

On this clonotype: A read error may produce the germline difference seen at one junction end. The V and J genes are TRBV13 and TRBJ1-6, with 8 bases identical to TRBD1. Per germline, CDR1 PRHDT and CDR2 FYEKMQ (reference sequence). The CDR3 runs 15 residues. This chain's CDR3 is CAGSFEGTGNSPLHF. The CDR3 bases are TGTGCCGGCAGCTTTGAGGGGACAGGCAATTCACCCCTCCACTTT.

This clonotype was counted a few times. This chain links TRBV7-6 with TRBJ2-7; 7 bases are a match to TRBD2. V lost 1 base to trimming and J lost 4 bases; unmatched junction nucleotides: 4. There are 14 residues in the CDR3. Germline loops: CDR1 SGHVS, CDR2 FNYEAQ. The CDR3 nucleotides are TGTGCCAGCAGCTTAGGGGAGGGTTATTACGAGCAGTACTTC. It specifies CASSLGEGYYEQYF.

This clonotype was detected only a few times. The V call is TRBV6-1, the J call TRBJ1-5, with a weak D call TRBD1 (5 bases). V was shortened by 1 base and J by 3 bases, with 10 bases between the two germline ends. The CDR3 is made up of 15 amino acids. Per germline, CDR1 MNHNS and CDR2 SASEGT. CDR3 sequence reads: CASSEDGDYNQPQHF. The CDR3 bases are TGTGCCAGCAGTGAAGATGGGGACTACAATCAGCCCCAGCATTTT.

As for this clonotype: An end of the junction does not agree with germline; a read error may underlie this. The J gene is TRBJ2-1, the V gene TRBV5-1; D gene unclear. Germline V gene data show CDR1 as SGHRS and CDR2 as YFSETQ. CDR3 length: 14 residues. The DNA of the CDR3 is TGCACCAGCCTCCCCGACAACTCCTACAATGAGCAGTTCTTC. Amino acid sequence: CTSLPDNSYNEQFF.

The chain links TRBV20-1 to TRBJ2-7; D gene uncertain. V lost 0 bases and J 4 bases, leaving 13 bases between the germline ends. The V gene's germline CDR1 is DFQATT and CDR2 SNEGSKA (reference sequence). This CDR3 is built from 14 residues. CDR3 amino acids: CSARDSPRTYEQYF. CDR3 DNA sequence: TGCAGTGCTAGAGATTCCCCTAGGACGTACGAGCAGTACTTC.

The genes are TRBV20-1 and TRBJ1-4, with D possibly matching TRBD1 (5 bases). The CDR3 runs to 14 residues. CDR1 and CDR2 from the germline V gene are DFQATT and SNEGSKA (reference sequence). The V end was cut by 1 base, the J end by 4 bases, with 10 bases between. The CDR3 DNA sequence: TGCAGTGCTAGAGCGGGACGGAGTAATGAAAAACTGTTTTTT. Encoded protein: CSARAGRSNEKLFF.

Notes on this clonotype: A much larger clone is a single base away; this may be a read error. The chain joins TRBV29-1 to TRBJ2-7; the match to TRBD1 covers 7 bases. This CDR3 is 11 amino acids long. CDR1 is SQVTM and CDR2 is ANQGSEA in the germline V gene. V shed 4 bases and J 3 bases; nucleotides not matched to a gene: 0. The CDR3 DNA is TGCAGCGTTGCAGGGGGCTACGAGCAGTACTTC. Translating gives CSVAGGYEQYF.

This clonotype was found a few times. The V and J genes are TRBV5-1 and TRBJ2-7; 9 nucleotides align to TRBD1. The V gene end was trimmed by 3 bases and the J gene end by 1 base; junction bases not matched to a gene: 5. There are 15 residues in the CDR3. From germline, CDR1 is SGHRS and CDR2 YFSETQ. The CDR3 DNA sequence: TGCGCCAGCAGCTACCGGGACAGGGCGTCCTACGAGCAGTACTTC. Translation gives CASSYRDRASYEQYF. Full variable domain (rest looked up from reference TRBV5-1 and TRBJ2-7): KAGVTQTPRYLIKTRGQQVTLSCSPISGHRSVSWYQQTPGQGLQFLFEYFSETQRNKGNFPGRFSGRQFSNSRSEMNVSTLELGDSALYLCASSYRDRASYEQYFGPGTRLTVT.